A selection of T cell receptor beta chains follows, all from one sample in a study of blood T cell repertoires in COVID-19. Sequenced by immunoSEQ multiplex PCR; TCRdb stores in-frame clones only, minus some. Altogether more than 300,000 clones are present, about nine tenths being singletons, with the ten largest covering around 4.6%. The sample was PBMCs or T cells enriched from blood (not recorded which). Source of these receptors: a man aged 30 to 45 who had recovered from COVID-19. Both conserved end residues are part of each CDR3. A D gene is named only where the DNA matches it firmly. The size of a clone is reported for some rows only, either as once, few or many, or as a class for expanded clones.

J | V | D | size | DNA | CDR3
TRBJ2-7 | TRBV6-5 | TRBD1 | NA | TGTGCCAGCAGGGGGACAGCCGGAATTACCTACGAGCAGTACTTC | CASRGTAGITYEQYF
TRBJ2-1 | TRBV20-1 | NA | few | TGCAGTGCTAGTAGTGAACTGGTGTCCTACAATGAGCAGTTCTTC | CSASSELVSYNEQFF
TRBJ2-2 | TRBV3-1/TRBV3-2 | TRBD2 | once | TGTGCCAGCAGCCTCTTTCCCGTCGCGGGGGCGAACACCGGGGAGCTGTTTTTT | CASSLFPVAGANTGELFF
TRBJ1-4 | TRBV2 | NA | NA | TGTGCCAGCAGTTACGATACCAGGTTACTGTTTTTT | CASSYDTRLLFF
TRBJ1-2 | TRBV28 | NA | NA | TGTGCCAGCAGTTTTGGGGCAGGGTTTGGGAACACCTTC | CASSFGAGFGNTF
TRBJ1-1 | TRBV10-2 | NA | NA | TGCGCCAGCAGTGAATGGGGACACCAACGGAACACTGAAGCTTTCTTT | CASSEWGHQRNTEAFF
TRBJ1-2 | TRBV6-5 | TRBD1 | NA | TGTGCCAGCAGCAGCCCGCCTACAGGGGGCTATGGCTACACCTTC | CASSSPPTGGYGYTF
TRBJ2-3 | TRBV30 | TRBD2 | NA | TGTGCCTGGGGTAGCGGGGGGCTTAGCACAGATACGCAGTATTTT | CAWGSGGLSTDTQYF
TRBJ2-5 | TRBV4-1 | NA | NA | TGCGCCAGCAGCCAAGACAGGACCCAGGGATGGGAGACCCAGTACTTC | CASSQDRTQGWETQYF
TRBJ2-1 | TRBV30 | TRBD1 | NA | TGTGCCTGGGACAGGGCCGCCTACAATGAGCAGTTCTTC | CAWDRAAYNEQFF
TRBJ1-3 | TRBV11-2 | NA | NA | TGTGCCAGCAGCGTGGCAGTCCAATTCTCTGGAAACACCATATATTTT | CASSVAVQFSGNTIYF
TRBJ2-3 | TRBV7-7 | TRBD1 | NA | TGTGCTAGCAGCTTAGGGACAGGGGGGTCGGTAGATACGCAGTATTTT | CASSLGTGGSVDTQYF
TRBJ1-1 | TRBV29-1 | NA | NA | TGCAGCGTTGTCTGGGTCTCGAGGACTGAAGCTTTCTTT | CSVVWVSRTEAFF
TRBJ2-3 | TRBV19 | NA | NA | TGTGCCAGTAGTATAGATTGGGTAGCAGGCACAGATACGCAGTATTTT | CASSIDWVAGTDTQYF
TRBJ2-1 | TRBV27 | TRBD1 | NA | TGTGCCAGCAGTTTGGAGGGACAGGGGGCGAATGAGCAGTTCTTC | CASSLEGQGANEQFF